This TCR beta chain was identified during a study of blood T cells in healthy people across ages. Regarding the study as a whole: CMV status of donors was not determined, possibly confounding expanded clonotype changes.

Through a sample-barcoded 5' primer and a J-beta primer mix, a second PCR was run for roughly 6 to 12 cycles. TCRdb used MiXCR to reprocess the 5' RACE reads, holding one entry per CDR3 protein. Of 1,800,000 or so distinct CDR3 sequences in the sample, more than 35% were seen once. Samples each yielded at least 5 micrograms of total RNA. This clonotype showed up many times. The target antigen is unknown. The germline gives CDR1 MDHEN, CDR2 SYDVKM. Trimming took 3 bases from V and 7 from J, leaving 16 bases between them. The CDR3 sequence is 15 residues long. This rearrangement joins TRBV28 to TRBJ2-1; possibly TRBD2 for D (7 bases). Sequencing was done on a sample of blood. The TCR was taken from a human donor in good health. CDR3 amino acids: CASSLGGASVNEQFF. The CDR3 bases are TGTGCCAGCAGTTTGGGGGGGGCCTCGGTGAATGAGCAGTTCTTC.